These 11 T cell receptor beta chains came from one sample sequenced in a study of shared clonotypes between healthy human individuals. Sequenced by immunoSEQ multiplex PCR; TCRdb stores in-frame clones only, minus some. Among over a million clones, approximately 78% were seen once, and the ten largest hold around 0.6%. Material for sequencing was memory CD4+ T cells from PBMCs. Subset of the sample: CD45RA-negative fraction. These receptors all come from a man aged 18-30 years in good health. Some clones in this sample may be carry-over from other donors' samples.

On this clone itself: Other DNA variants within this sample encode the same CDR3. This chain uses TRBV29-1 with TRBJ1-5, with D tentatively TRBD1 (5 bases). V lost 4 bases to trimming and J lost 4 bases, with 8 bases between them. The CDR3 consists of 12 residues. Per germline, CDR1 SQVTM and CDR2 ANQGSEA. CDR3 sequence: CSVGGGNQPQHF. The CDR3 DNA reads TGCAGCGTTGGTGGGGGTAATCAGCCCCAGCATTTT.

The V gene is TRBV6-1, the J gene TRBJ2-1, with 7 bases aligning to TRBD1. Germline V lookup: CDR1 MNHNS, CDR2 SASEGT. The CDR3 covers 13 residues. V lost 7 bases to trimming and J lost 8 bases; unmatched junction nucleotides: 8. The CDR3 coding sequence is TGTGCCAGCATCAGGGCAGGGGGAGATGAGCAGTTCTTC. It yields the protein CASIRAGGDEQFF.

The rearrangement links TRBV4-2 to TRBJ2-1; 13 bases are shared with TRBD2. Germline CDR1 reads LGHNA; CDR2 reads YNFKEQ. This CDR3 spans 17 amino acids. V lost 1 base and J lost 0; bases outside the gene matches: 0. The CDR3 is CASSQGTSGSSYNEQFF. The CDR3, as DNA: TGTGCCAGCAGCCAAGGGACTAGCGGGAGCTCCTACAATGAGCAGTTCTTC.

The rearrangement uses TRBV11-2 and TRBJ2-5; D is possibly TRBD2 (6 bases). Germline CDR1 SGHAT, CDR2 FQNNGV. V gave up 2 bases and J gave up 5 bases, with 15 bases separating them. This CDR3 spans 15 amino acids. This chain's CDR3 is CASSLMGLGPETQYF. CDR3 nucleotides: TGTGCCAGCAGCTTAATGGGACTGGGGCCGGAGACCCAGTACTTC.

The V and J genes are TRBV19 and TRBJ1-5; 8 positions match TRBD1. V shed 4 bases and J 5 bases; nucleotides not matched to a gene: 4. Germline assignment: CDR1 LNHDA and CDR2 SQIVND (reference sequence). This CDR3 has 14 residues. The CDR3 protein is CASSRTGMYQPQHF. CDR3 in DNA: TGTGCCAGTAGTAGGACAGGGATGTATCAGCCCCAGCATTTT.

The gene calls are TRBV5-1 and TRBJ2-7; 10 nucleotides match TRBD2. Germline values: CDR1 SGHRS, CDR2 YFSETQ. The CDR3 totals 15 residues. The V gene end was trimmed by 4 bases and the J gene end by 5 bases; junction bases not matched to a gene: 9. CDR3 nucleotide sequence: TGCGCCAGCAGCGACCCGGGACTAGCGTCCGACGAGCAGTACTTC. It codes for CASSDPGLASDEQYF.

This clone was seen a few times. This could be a read error, since a much larger clone is one nucleotide away. V and J are TRBV15 and TRBJ2-7; 7 bases match TRBD2. V was clipped by 0 bases and J by 4 bases; unmatched bases: 21. Per germline, CDR1 LNHNV and CDR2 YYDKDF (reference sequence). The CDR3 sequence is 20 residues long. The CDR3 bases are TGTGCCACCAGCAGAGACAGGGATTGGGGAGCGGGACCACATTGGTACGAGCAGTACTTC. Protein: CATSRDRDWGAGPHWYEQYF.

The chain uses TRBV5-1 and TRBJ2-7; 7 bases fit TRBD1. The CDR3 runs to 13 residues. In germline, CDR1 is SGHRS, CDR2 YFSETQ. After removal of 5 bases from V and 2 bases from J, the junction contained 4 bases not matched to a gene. CDR3 loop: CASRPGTAYEQYF. The CDR3, as DNA: TGCGCCAGCAGGCCCGGGACAGCCTACGAGCAGTACTTC.

The genes are TRBV30 and TRBJ2-5; D perhaps matches TRBD2 (5 bases). This CDR3 spans 15 amino acids. Germline V CDR1 and CDR2: GTSNPN, SVGIG (reference sequence). V lost 1 base to trimming and J lost 1 base, with 13 bases between them. The CDR3 reads CAWSGTPGTQETQYF. DNA of the CDR3: TGTGCCTGGAGTGGGACTCCGGGTACCCAAGAGACCCAGTACTTC.

This clone was seen a single time. V usage is TRBV5-1 and J usage is TRBJ2-1, with unresolved D. The CDR3 is 14 amino acids. V lost 4 bases and J lost 1, with 9 bases in between. Germline CDR1 reads SGHRS; CDR2 reads YFSETQ. The CDR3 DNA is TGCGCCAGCAGCCAAAGCCCTTCCTACAATGAGCAGTTCTTC. This gives the protein CASSQSPSYNEQFF.

In regard to this clone: The same CDR3 also results from other DNA sequences found in this sample. This chain joins TRBV7-2 and TRBJ1-2; D is ambiguous. Between the trimmed V and J ends, which lost 1 base and 2 bases, there was a span of 5 bases. Looked up from germline, CDR1 is SGHTA and CDR2 is FQGNSA. This CDR3 comprises 13 residues. The CDR3 spells CASSLGRNYGYTF. CDR3 coding DNA: TGTGCCAGCAGCTTAGGACGGAACTATGGCTACACCTTC. Together with reference TRBV7-2 and TRBJ1-2, the CDR3 gives the full variable domain: GAGVSQSPSNKVTEKGKDVELRCDPISGHTALYWYRQSLGQGLEFLIYFQGNSAPDKSGLPSDRFSAERTGGSVSTLTIQRTQQEDSAVYLCASSLGRNYGYTFGSGTRLTVV.